This T cell receptor beta chain is from a study of a mutant IDH1 vaccine in newly diagnosed glioma. Study context: Mean patient age was about 40 years; approximately 62% were male and around 38% female.

Study outcomes and limitations: Detectable vaccine-induced immune responses arose in roughly 93% of patients.

Some clones are missing from TCRdb's copy, which holds only in-frame ones; the method was immunoSEQ multiplex PCR. The table includes about 40,000 clones, roughly 82% detected once. Of note for this clone: The antigen is not known.

Looked up from germline, CDR1 is KGHSH and CDR2 is LQKENI. There are 15 residues in the CDR3. J gave up 5 bases and V 4 bases, and 10 bases lay outside the gene matches. The time point is: week 47, end of study. Doses of 300 ug of mutant IDH1 20-mer peptide were given with topical imiquimod. Each patient was administered eight vaccinations, scheduled in weeks 1, 3, 5, 7, 11, 15, 19 and 23. Newly diagnosed WHO grade 3 or 4 IDH1-mutant, ATRX-lost astrocytomas were identified in the donors. The material was PBMCs, obtained from a glioma patient whose treatment included an IDH1 peptide vaccine. The rearrangement joins TRBV18 to TRBJ2-5; 7 bases align to TRBD2. The origin of this receptor is a man younger than 35 with glioma. Some clones in this sample may be carry-over from other donors' samples. The CDR3 loop is CASSLSSSGIETQYF. In nucleotides, the CDR3 is TGTGCCAGCTCACTTTCTTCAAGCGGGATTGAGACCCAGTACTTC.